Presented here are 12 T cell receptor beta chains from one specimen sequenced in a study of T cell responses to AZD1222 COVID-19 vaccine. Sequencing was performed with immunoSEQ multiplex PCR; in TCRdb, only in-frame clones are kept and a portion is missing. Of about 140,000 clones detected, approximately 93% appear once; the ten largest clones hold 9% to 15%. The sequencing here drew on peripheral blood, taken after recovery from COVID-19. Receptors were obtained from an adult who had recovered from COVID-19.

The chain joins TRBV6-5 to TRBJ2-7, with D perhaps TRBD2 (6 bases). CDR3 size: 15 residues. Germline V gene lookup returns CDR1 MNHEY and CDR2 SVGAGI. The germline V and J ends were trimmed by 2 bases and 4 bases, with 15 bases remaining between them. The CDR3 loop is CASSYPQRAAYEQYF. The CDR3 bases are TGTGCCAGCAGTTACCCCCAGCGGGCTGCTTACGAGCAGTACTTC.

This clone came up once. The rearrangement joins TRBV5-6 to TRBJ1-4, with TRBD1 as a possible D gene (5 bases). The V end lost 1 base, the J end lost 7 bases, and 17 bases lay between the germline ends. Germline V lookup: CDR1 SGHDT, CDR2 YYEEEE. The CDR3 covers 16 residues. As DNA, the CDR3 is TGTGCCAGCAGCTTGACCAAAACAGGAGACGTTGAAAAACTGTTTTTT. Translation gives CASSLTKTGDVEKLFF.

The chain uses TRBV5-1 and TRBJ2-2; the match to TRBD2 covers 9 bases. Germline V gene data show CDR1 as SGHRS and CDR2 as YFSETQ. This CDR3 contains 17 residues. Trimming removed 4 bases from V and 4 bases from J; junction bases left unmatched: 11. This CDR3 reads CASSSIAGEGLTGELFF. In DNA, the CDR3 is TGCGCCAGCAGCAGTATAGCGGGAGAGGGGCTCACCGGGGAGCTGTTTTTT.

V and J are TRBV6-5 and TRBJ2-7, with 7 bases aligning to TRBD2. Germline V CDR1 and CDR2: MNHEY, SVGAGI. CDR3 length: 16 residues. The trim removed 2 bases at V and 5 bases at J, leaving 12 bases unmatched. The CDR3 region is CASSYAWEGTSDEQYF. The CDR3 nucleotides are TGTGCCAGCAGTTACGCCTGGGAGGGTACAAGCGACGAGCAGTACTTC.

The genes are TRBV27 and TRBJ2-7; a possible D gene is TRBD2 (5 bases). Germline V gives CDR1 MNHEY, CDR2 SMNVEV (reference sequence). There are 14 residues in the CDR3. The ends were cut back, 3 bases at V and 2 bases at J, with 11 bases in the middle. CDR3 sequence reads: CASSFGGGPYEQYF. In DNA form, the CDR3 reads TGTGCCAGCAGTTTCGGCGGAGGTCCCTACGAGCAGTACTTC.

The J gene is TRBJ2-7, the V gene TRBV27, with D perhaps matching TRBD1 or TRBD2 (7 bases each). The V end was cut by 5 bases, the J end by 4 bases, with 15 bases between. There are 14 residues in the CDR3. CDR1 MNHEY and CDR2 SMNVEV come from the germline V gene (reference sequence). CDR3 sequence: CASSLRGGPYEQYF. For the CDR3, the DNA is TGTGCCAGCAGTCTCAGGGGGGGGCCTTACGAGCAGTACTTC.

The chain has TRBV5-1 and TRBJ2-1; TRBD2 matches 9 bases. The V segment lost 0 bases and the J segment 1 base; nucleotides outside the gene matches: 8. CDR1 and CDR2 (germline): SGHRS, YFSETQ. The CDR3 covers 18 residues. In DNA form, the CDR3 reads TGCGCCAGCAGCTTGGAGGGTAGCGGGAGCCTGTCCTACAATGAGCAGTTCTTC. The encoded protein is CASSLEGSGSLSYNEQFF.

The chain employs TRBV7-8 and TRBJ2-1; TRBD1 matches 7 bases. Trimming cost V 5 bases and J 10 bases; bases outside gene matches: 2. Per germline, CDR1 SGHVS and CDR2 FQNEAQ. This CDR3 is built from 11 residues. This chain's CDR3 is CASSQGVEQFF. As DNA, the CDR3 is TGTGCCAGCAGCCAGGGGGTAGAGCAGTTCTTC.

The chain employs TRBV18 and TRBJ2-5, with TRBD2 matching 7 bases. CDR3 length: 15 residues. Unmatched junction bases numbered 5, after V lost 2 bases and J lost 2 bases. Germline V gene sequence: CDR1 KGHSH, CDR2 LQKENI. CDR3 coding DNA: TGTGCCAGCTCACCAGCTAGCGGAATGCAAGAGACCCAGTACTTC. As protein: CASSPASGMQETQYF. The full variable domain, completed using reference TRBV18 and TRBJ2-5, is NAGVMQNPRHLVRRRGQEARLRCSPMKGHSHVYWYRQLPEEGLKFMVYLQKENIIDESGMPKERFSAEFPKEGPSILRIQQVVRGDSAAYFCASSPASGMQETQYFGPGTRLLVL.

The V gene is TRBV10-1, the J gene TRBJ2-1, with D perhaps being TRBD1 or TRBD2 (6 bases each). The germline CDR1 and CDR2 sequences are WNHNN and SYGVQD (reference sequence). CDR3 length: 15 amino acids. The germline V and J ends were trimmed by 3 bases and 0 bases, with 9 bases remaining between them. Written as DNA, the CDR3 is TGCGCCAGCAGTGAATGGGGGGCCTCCTACAATGAGCAGTTCTTC. It specifies CASSEWGASYNEQFF.

This chain connects TRBV9 to TRBJ1-2, with D possibly being TRBD1 (5 bases). Trimming pared 3 bases from V and 8 bases from J, leaving 20 bases between. CDR3 length: 15 residues. Germline CDR1 is SGDLS and CDR2 is YYNGEE. CDR3 coding DNA: TGTGCCAGCAGCGCCTTTTCAGGGTCTATTAACGGCTACACCTTC. Translated: CASSAFSGSINGYTF.

DNA of the CDR3: TGTGCCAGCAAGTTCGGGGGATGGGATTCACCCCTCCACTTT. Its protein product is CASKFGGWDSPLHF. This rearrangement joins TRBV2 to TRBJ1-6, with D tentatively TRBD1 (5 bases). With 7 bases removed from V and 8 bases from J, the gap between germline ends came to 15 bases. The V gene's germline CDR1 is SNHLY and CDR2 FYNNEI. The CDR3 covers 14 residues.